This entry concerns a single TCR beta chain. Antigen unknown. This record comes from a study of human T cells and chemical hapten exposure. Background on the study: DPC at 2% was the sensitizing agent, placed on roughly 2 cm by roughly 2 cm of upper inner arm skin. Mostly female, the patients presented with alopecia areata, totalis or universalis. Study conclusions and caveats: Expanded TCRs showed more large CDR3 clusters than pre-sensitization or healthy control sets.

Trimming stripped 6 bases from V and 1 base from J, with 15 bases between. CDR3 size: 15 residues. Germline CDR1 LGHNA, CDR2 YSLEER. Time point meaning: pre-sensitization, week 0. Treatment defined: therapeutic diphenylcyclopropenone sensitization with weekly scalp DPC. Someone pulled total RNA out of unfractionated whole blood. Each CDR3 protein gets one entry after TCRdb re-called the RACE reads with MiXCR. The sample carries tens of thousands of distinct CDR3 sequences, 9.4% recorded once. The chain recombines TRBV4-3 with TRBJ1-2; no clear D. The sequence derives from a woman aged 40 to 50 with alopecia areata. Some clones in this sample may be carry-over from other donors' samples. The sequences come from whole blood, collected in connection with sensitization to the hapten diphenylcyclopropenone (DPC). The DNA for the CDR3 is TGCGCCAGCAGTTACGAGCACGGATTTAACTATGGCTACACCTTC. Translated, it gives CASSYEHGFNYGYTF.